This T cell receptor beta chain was found in a study of OX40 agonist ivuxolimab in advanced cancers. The method was immunoSEQ multiplex PCR; TCRdb's version includes in-frame clones alone and lacks a portion of them. The table has 65,000 or so clones, approximately 80% seen once. The V and J ends lost 4 bases and 6 bases respectively, with 18 bases between them. The germline CDR1 and CDR2 sequences are SGHNT and YYREEE (reference sequence). This CDR3 has 15 residues. V gene TRBV5-4 combines with J gene TRBJ2-3, with D perhaps being TRBD1 or TRBD2 (5 bases each). The sample in question was CD4+ or CD8+ T cells sorted from blood, obtained in a trial of the OX40 agonist ivuxolimab. This TCR was recovered from an adult with an advanced solid tumor such as melanoma, head and neck, liver or kidney cancer. CDR3: CASSPPGTSGDTQYF. The CDR3 nucleotides are TGTGCCAGCAGCCCACCTGGGACCTCCGGGGATACGCAGTATTTT.